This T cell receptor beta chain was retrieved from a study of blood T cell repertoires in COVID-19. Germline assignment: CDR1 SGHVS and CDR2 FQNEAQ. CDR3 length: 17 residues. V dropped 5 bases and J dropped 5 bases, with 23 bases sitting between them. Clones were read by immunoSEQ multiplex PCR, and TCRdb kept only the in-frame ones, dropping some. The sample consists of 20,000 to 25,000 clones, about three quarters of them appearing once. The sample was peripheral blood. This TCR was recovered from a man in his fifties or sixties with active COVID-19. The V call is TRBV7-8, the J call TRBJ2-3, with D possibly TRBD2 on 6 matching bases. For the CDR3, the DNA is TGTGCCAGCAGCCCCTTGGGGCGGGACGCCGTAGGAGATACGCAGTATTTT. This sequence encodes CASSPLGRDAVGDTQYF.